Presented here are 15 T cell receptor beta chains from one specimen sequenced in a study of breast tumors, draining lymph nodes, adjacent tissues. TCRdb re-called the multiplex PCR reads through MiXCR, storing one row per CDR3 protein. The sample shows roughly 80,000 distinct CDR3 sequences, roughly a fifth of them seen only once. The lymph nodes were axillary draining lymph nodes from breast cancer patients. The specimen was axillary lymph node tissue. These receptors were taken from a female donor with breast cancer. Some clones in this sample may be carry-over from other donors' samples.

This chain links TRBV11-1 with TRBJ2-4, with 7 bases aligning to TRBD2. The junction had 1 base not matched to a gene; V was cut back by 1 base and J by 7 bases. This CDR3 has 13 residues. The germline gives CDR1 SGHAT, CDR2 FQDESV (reference sequence). The DNA for the CDR3 is TGTGCCAGCAGCTTAGGACTAGCCAACATTCAGTACTTC. This translates into CASSLGLANIQYF.

This clonotype was counted many times. V usage is TRBV2 and J usage is TRBJ2-2, with TRBD2 matching over 13 bases. V was pared by 4 bases and J by 4 bases, with 3 bases of the junction left unmatched. The CDR3 length is 16 residues. The germline CDR1 and CDR2 sequences are SNHLY and FYNNEI. The CDR3 is CASSGTSGSVTGELFF. CDR3 nucleotide sequence: TGTGCCAGCAGTGGGACTAGCGGGAGTGTCACCGGGGAGCTGTTTTTT.

Only a few counts were recorded for this clonotype. A much larger clone differs from this one at a single base, so this may be a read error. The gene calls are TRBV5-1 and TRBJ2-7; D perhaps matches TRBD1 (6 bases). Germline V lookup: CDR1 SGHRS, CDR2 YFSETQ. The CDR3 loop spans 14 amino acids. The DNA for the CDR3 is TGCGCCAGCAGCCGATGGGGGCAGACGTACGAGCAGCACTTC. Its translation is CASSRWGQTYEQHF.

This clonotype was found a few times. The chain carries TRBV5-4 and TRBJ2-5; 9 bases are a match to TRBD1. CDR3 length: 16 amino acids. Germline CDR1 is SGHNT and CDR2 is YYREEE (reference sequence). V lost 4 bases to trimming and J lost 4 bases; unmatched junction nucleotides: 11. The CDR3 DNA follows: TGTGCCAGCAGCGTAGATCAACAGGGGGCTCGAGAGACCCAGTACTTC. Its translation is CASSVDQQGARETQYF. Together with reference TRBV5-4 and TRBJ2-5, the CDR3 gives the full variable domain: ETGVTQSPTHLIKTRGQQVTLRCSSQSGHNTVSWYQQALGQGPQFIFQYYREEENGRGNFPPRFSGLQFPNYSSELNVNALELDDSALYLCASSVDQQGARETQYFGPGTRLLVL.

With respect to this clonotype: This sequence may be a read error, since a much larger clone differs from it by one base. The chain links TRBV5-5 to TRBJ2-2; D not certain. Deletions cut 1 base from V and 4 bases from J, with 11 bases between. CDR1 SGHKS and CDR2 YYEKEE come from the germline V gene (reference sequence). The CDR3 extends over 15 amino acids. The CDR3 protein is CASSLTPASTGELFF. CDR3 DNA sequence: TGTGCCAGCAGCTTGACCCCCGCGAGCACCGGGGAGCTGTTTTTT.

The chain employs TRBV3-1 and TRBJ2-7; 9 positions agree with TRBD2. This CDR3 spans 16 amino acids. The junction had 5 bases not matched to a gene; V was cut back by 0 bases and J by 2 bases. The germline CDR1 and CDR2 sequences are LGHDT and YNNKEL (reference sequence). Here the CDR3 reads CASSQDGAGGAYEQYF. The CDR3 bases are TGTGCCAGCAGCCAAGATGGGGCGGGAGGGGCCTACGAGCAGTACTTC.

Regarding this clonotype: This clone may be a read error of a much larger clone one base away. This sequence joins TRBV6-4 and TRBJ2-1; 7 positions match TRBD1. The CDR3 extends over 16 amino acids. Germline V gene lookup returns CDR1 MRHNA and CDR2 SNTAGT. Written as DNA, the CDR3 is TGTGCCAGCAGTGACCACCTAAATAGACAGGGCTATGAGCAGCTCTTC. It yields the protein CASSDHLNRQGYEQLF.

This clonotype was seen ten or more times. This chain uses TRBV20-1 with TRBJ2-1; D perhaps matches TRBD2 (5 bases). Looked up from germline, CDR1 is DFQATT and CDR2 is SNEGSKA (reference sequence). The CDR3 length is 16 residues. Trimming shortened V by 1 base and J by 0 bases, and 13 bases separated the two germline ends. CDR3 bases: TGCAGTGCTAGAGGCCCTTTGACTACCTCCTACAATGAGCAGTTCTTC. It is translated as CSARGPLTTSYNEQFF.

The table lists this clonotype with many counts. CDR3 in amino acids: CASSQGETKNTKLFF. The DNA for the CDR3 is TGTGCCAGCAGCCAAGGCGAGACCAAGAACACCAAACTGTTTTTT. J is TRBJ1-4 and V is TRBV3-1; unclear D gene. Trimming cost V 1 base and J 11 bases, with 17 bases left between them. Germline values: CDR1 LGHDT, CDR2 YNNKEL (reference sequence). The length of the CDR3 is 15 residues.

This clonotype came up many times. The chain employs TRBV12-3 or TRBV12-4 and TRBJ2-1; either TRBD1 or TRBD2 may fit D (5 bases each). This CDR3 spans 13 amino acids. The V end lost 5 bases, the J end lost 12 bases, and 17 bases lay between the germline ends. The CDR3 is CASSLGRFSAQFF. As DNA, the CDR3 is TGTGCCAGCAGTCTGGGACGGTTCTCCGCGCAGTTCTTC.

This clonotype was recorded many times. CDR3 protein: CASSLGVGLLNYGYTF. As DNA, the CDR3 is TGTGCCAGCAGCTTAGGGGTGGGACTTCTCAACTATGGCTACACCTTC. The chain recombines TRBV7-9 with TRBJ1-2; the D gene is possibly TRBD1 (5 bases). Germline values: CDR1 SEHNR, CDR2 FQNEAQ (reference sequence). V was clipped by 1 base and J by 2 bases, with 14 bases between them. The CDR3 loop spans 16 amino acids.

In this sample, this clonotype turned up many times. The CDR3 here is CAITSGYNEQFF. CDR3 nucleotides: TGTGCCATCACTAGCGGTTACAATGAGCAGTTCTTC. The rearrangement links TRBV10-3 to TRBJ2-1; 7 nucleotides match TRBD2. The germline gives CDR1 ENHRY, CDR2 SYGVKD. J gave up 4 bases and V 7 bases, and 1 base lay outside the gene matches. The CDR3 is made up of 12 amino acids.

This clonotype was observed at least ten times. The chain couples TRBV20-1 to TRBJ2-7; D is unresolved. The germline V gene has CDR1 DFQATT and CDR2 SNEGSKA (reference sequence). V was trimmed by 7 bases and J by 3 bases, leaving 13 bases between them. This CDR3 is built from 12 residues. CDR3 nucleotides: TGCAGTGGAGAACCCCGAATCTACGAGCAGTACTTC. It translates to CSGEPRIYEQYF.

The chain uses TRBV20-1 and TRBJ2-1; 12 bases align to TRBD2. This CDR3 is built from 16 residues. From germline, CDR1 is DFQATT and CDR2 SNEGSKA (reference sequence). Trimming took 5 bases from V and 7 from J; bases not matched to a gene: 12. CDR3 sequence: CSAPAPTSGSRNEQFF. The CDR3 bases are TGCAGTGCTCCCGCCCCGACTAGCGGGAGCAGGAATGAGCAGTTCTTC.

This clonotype has a count of ten or more. The CDR3 is CATSDRDYEQYF. DNA for the CDR3: TGTGCCACCAGTGATAGGGACTACGAGCAGTACTTC. The chain has TRBV24-1 and TRBJ2-7; unclear D gene. Per the germline V gene, CDR1 is KGHDR and CDR2 is SFDVKD. The CDR3 extends over 12 amino acids. Trimming cost V 3 bases and J 3 bases, with 5 bases left between them.